This record concerns one T cell receptor (beta chain) sequence. The source of the sample is a study of control samples from healthy donors and cancer patients. V lost 2 bases and J 11 bases, leaving 15 bases between the germline ends. The CDR3 is made up of 13 amino acids. CDR1 is MGHDK, CDR2 SYGVNS, per germline. This table comes from immunoSEQ multiplex PCR, and its TCRdb copy is limited to in-frame clones, with some not included. The sample includes roughly 80,000 clones, roughly 86% of them seen just once. Sequenced: blood. The receptor's source is a man aged 50 or older in good health. The gene calls are TRBV25-1 and TRBJ1-1; D remains ambiguous. The CDR3 nucleotides read TGTGCCAGCAGTGAAGGGAATACCAAAGGGGCTTTCTTT. The encoded protein is CASSEGNTKGAFF.